One sample yielded the 27 T cell receptor beta chains listed below, sequenced in a study of T-cell reconstitution after alpha-beta-depleted transplantation in children. A TCRbeta library incorporating unique molecular identifiers was prepared. MiXCR, run by TCRdb on the PCR reads, gives a single entry per CDR3 protein. The sample shows some 300,000 distinct CDR3 sequences, 9% to 12% of them seen only once. The source was PBMCs from the stem cell graft donor, collected from the stem cell graft. The origin of the receptors is a human donor who donated a stem cell graft to a child with acute lymphoblastic leukemia.

This clonotype was counted only a few times. This chain links TRBV5-1 with TRBJ2-7; 8 bases fit TRBD1. Germline V gives CDR1 SGHRS, CDR2 YFSETQ. V shed 1 base and J 2 bases; nucleotides not matched to a gene: 5. This CDR3 is built from 15 residues. Here the CDR3 reads CASSLKQGETYEQYF. As DNA, the CDR3 is TGCGCCAGCAGCTTGAAACAGGGGGAAACCTACGAGCAGTACTTC.

This chain joins TRBV5-6 and TRBJ1-6; 9 bases fit TRBD1. V lost 4 bases to trimming and J lost 9 bases; unmatched junction nucleotides: 8. The CDR3 totals 15 residues. Germline V gene sequence: CDR1 SGHDT, CDR2 YYEEEE. As DNA, the CDR3 is TGTGCCAGCAGCGCCGTGGGACAGGGTTCTTCACCCCTCCACTTT. Its translation is CASSAVGQGSSPLHF.

The chain employs TRBV11-2 and TRBJ1-4, with a weak D call TRBD1 (6 bases). Germline loops: CDR1 SGHAT, CDR2 FQNNGV. This CDR3 has 17 residues. The V end was cut by 1 base, the J end by 7 bases, with 19 bases between. CDR3 DNA: TGTGCCAGCAGCTTAGGCTTCTCCGGAACAGGGACTGAAAAACTGTTTTTT. Translation: CASSLGFSGTGTEKLFF.

This rearrangement joins TRBV27 to TRBJ1-1; D might be TRBD1 (6 bases). The CDR3 consists of 15 residues. Per the germline V gene, CDR1 is MNHEY and CDR2 is SMNVEV (reference sequence). V was shortened by 5 bases and J by 7 bases, with 20 bases between the two germline ends. CDR3 region: CASSPRTAKVDEAFF. CDR3 nucleotide sequence: TGTGCCAGCAGTCCCAGGACAGCCAAGGTCGATGAAGCTTTCTTT.

This clonotype turned up a few times. V and J are TRBV5-1 and TRBJ2-3, with D perhaps given as TRBD1 or TRBD2 (5 bases each). The CDR3 is 13 residues long. The germline V gene has CDR1 SGHRS and CDR2 YFSETQ. The CDR3 sequence: CVSKRGDTDTQYF. The DNA of the CDR3 is TGCGTCAGTAAGAGGGGTGACACAGATACGCAGTATTTT.

The J gene is TRBJ2-7, the V gene TRBV4-1; 9 nucleotides line up with TRBD2. Trimming at V came to 1 base and at J to 5 bases, leaving 6 bases not matched to a gene. The V gene's germline CDR1 is MGHRA and CDR2 YSYEKL. The CDR3 length is 15 residues. Here the CDR3 reads CASSQGDSGSNEQYF. As DNA, the CDR3 is TGCGCCAGCAGCCAAGGGGATAGCGGGAGCAACGAGCAGTACTTC.

There are a few counts of this clonotype. The chain uses TRBV12-3 or TRBV12-4 and TRBJ2-5; D possibly corresponds to TRBD2 (5 bases). This CDR3 spans 17 amino acids. V gave up 3 bases and J gave up 5 bases, with 22 bases separating them. The CDR3, as DNA: TGTGCCAGCAGTTTCATCCTTAGCTCTAGCTCCCGGGAGACCCAGTACTTC. Protein: CASSFILSSSSRETQYF.

V and J are TRBV20-1 and TRBJ2-1, with D tentatively TRBD2 (5 bases). The CDR3 loop spans 14 amino acids. Germline CDR1 DFQATT, CDR2 SNEGSKA (reference sequence). Trimming pared 1 base from V and 8 bases from J, leaving 15 bases between. The CDR3 coding sequence is TGCAGTGCTAGAGGTTTCGGAGGTAACCATGAGCAGTTCTTC. Residues: CSARGFGGNHEQFF.

The rearrangement uses TRBV7-9 and TRBJ2-1; 8 nucleotides match TRBD2. From germline, CDR1 is SEHNR and CDR2 FQNEAQ (reference sequence). There are 16 residues in the CDR3. After removal of 1 base from V and 7 bases from J, the junction contained 9 bases not matched to a gene. The CDR3 DNA reads TGTGCCAGCAGCTTAGTTGGATTAGCGGGAAGGAATGAGCAGTTCTTC. The encoded protein is CASSLVGLAGRNEQFF.

In this sample, this clonotype turned up many times. The J gene is TRBJ2-1, the V gene TRBV14, with D possibly called TRBD1 or TRBD2 (5 bases each). V was cut by 0 bases and J by 10 bases, with 7 bases left in between. The CDR3 is 12 amino acids. Germline V gives CDR1 SGHDN, CDR2 FVKESK. Here the CDR3 DNA reads TGTGCCAGCAGCCAAGATTGGGGGGAGCAGTTCTTC. Translation: CASSQDWGEQFF.

This CDR3 is CASIQGKFGYTF. The DNA of the CDR3 is TGTGCCAGCATACAGGGGAAATTCGGCTACACCTTC. The chain has TRBV12-3 or TRBV12-4 and TRBJ1-2; 7 positions agree with TRBD1. This CDR3 spans 12 amino acids. V lost 7 bases and J lost 8; bases outside the gene matches: 7.

This clonotype was seen more than once but under ten times. The chain couples TRBV27 to TRBJ1-4; 8 bases are shared with TRBD1. Germline CDR1 is MNHEY and CDR2 is SMNVEV (reference sequence). This CDR3 has 13 amino acids. V dropped 6 bases and J dropped 8; count of bases not matched to a gene: 5. CDR3 region: CASSRGQGEKLFF. In DNA, the CDR3 is TGTGCCAGCAGCAGGGGGCAGGGGGAAAAACTGTTTTTT.

This clonotype was detected only a few times. The V and J genes are TRBV5-1 and TRBJ2-4, with D perhaps assigned TRBD1 or TRBD2 (8 bases each). The CDR3 loop spans 16 amino acids. Trimming cost V 4 bases and J 3 bases, with 17 bases left between them. CDR1 is SGHRS and CDR2 is YFSETQ in the germline V gene. The CDR3 DNA sequence: TGCGCCAGCAGCCGGGAGGGACAGGACCTCAAAAACATTCAGTACTTC. It is translated as CASSREGQDLKNIQYF. The complete variable domain, with remaining parts taken from reference TRBV5-1 and TRBJ2-4, reads KAGVTQTPRYLIKTRGQQVTLSCSPISGHRSVSWYQQTPGQGLQFLFEYFSETQRNKGNFPGRFSGRQFSNSRSEMNVSTLELGDSALYLCASSREGQDLKNIQYFGAGTRLSVL.

This clonotype was seen at least ten times. V gene TRBV5-1 combines with J gene TRBJ2-1; D is possibly TRBD2 (5 bases). This CDR3 contains 14 residues. The germline V gene encodes CDR1 SGHRS and CDR2 YFSETQ. With 4 bases removed from V and 9 bases from J, the gap between germline ends came to 17 bases. This CDR3 is CASSEGLDRGEQFF. The CDR3 coding sequence is TGCGCCAGCAGCGAGGGTCTAGATCGGGGTGAGCAGTTCTTC. Full variable domain (rest looked up from reference TRBV5-1 and TRBJ2-1): KAGVTQTPRYLIKTRGQQVTLSCSPISGHRSVSWYQQTPGQGLQFLFEYFSETQRNKGNFPGRFSGRQFSNSRSEMNVSTLELGDSALYLCASSEGLDRGEQFFGPGTRLTVL.

This clonotype was observed at least ten times. The rearrangement joins TRBV28 to TRBJ1-1; D is perhaps TRBD1 (6 bases). The CDR3 spans 13 residues. Germline V gives CDR1 MDHEN, CDR2 SYDVKM. V was pared by 6 bases and J by 3 bases, with 11 bases between. CDR3 coding DNA: TGTGCCAGCAGCCAGGGGAGGGACACTGAAGCTTTCTTT. It yields the protein CASSQGRDTEAFF.

This clonotype was picked up a small number of times. J is TRBJ2-5 and V is TRBV5-1; D ambiguous. V was trimmed by 2 bases and J by 13 bases, leaving 9 bases between them. Germline CDR1 is SGHRS and CDR2 is YFSETQ. The CDR3 is made up of 10 amino acids. CDR3 sequence (DNA): TGCGCCAGCAGCTTAGGTGAATGGTACTTC. Encoded protein: CASSLGEWYF.

With regard to this clonotype: The junction differs from germline at one of its ends, possibly a read error. J is TRBJ2-7 and V is TRBV7-9; 10 bases match TRBD2. The CDR3 covers 15 residues. The germline gives CDR1 SEHNR, CDR2 FQNEAQ (reference sequence). The CDR3 region is CASNLWTSGDYEQYF. The CDR3 nucleotides are TGTGCCAGCAACTTATGGACTAGCGGAGACTACGAGCAGTACTTC.

This clonotype came up a few times. The genes are TRBV6-1 and TRBJ2-3; D gene uncertain. This CDR3 is 8 amino acids long. Germline V gene lookup returns CDR1 MNHNS and CDR2 SASEGT. Deletions cut 4 bases from V and 10 bases from J, with 0 bases between. The CDR3 spells CASSAQYF. The CDR3 DNA is TGTGCCAGCAGTGCGCAGTATTTT.

This clonotype was counted only a few times. The J gene is TRBJ2-4, the V gene TRBV7-9; D remains unclear. V shed 2 bases and J shed 0 bases, with 5 bases lying between them. The CDR3 has 14 amino acids. The V gene's germline CDR1 is SEHNR and CDR2 FQNEAQ (reference sequence). CDR3 in DNA: TGTGCCAGCAGCTTAAGTCTAGCCAAAAACATTCAGTACTTC. Its translation: CASSLSLAKNIQYF.

A few counts support this clonotype. The genes are TRBV4-3 and TRBJ2-5; possibly TRBD2 for D (6 bases). The CDR3 is 18 residues long. Germline loops: CDR1 LGHNA, CDR2 YSLEER. Trimming took 1 base from V and 0 from J, leaving 18 bases between them. CDR3 sequence (DNA): TGCGCCAGCAGCCAAGTTTGGGGGAGGACTATTTACCAAGAGACCCAGTACTTC. Translation: CASSQVWGRTIYQETQYF.

In this sample, this clonotype turned up many times. This chain links TRBV29-1 with TRBJ2-5; no reliable D call. V was cut by 4 bases and J by 3 bases, with 3 bases left in between. Per germline, CDR1 SQVTM and CDR2 ANQGSEA. The CDR3 is 10 amino acids. The CDR3 nucleotides read TGCAGCGTTGCTGAAGAGACCCAGTACTTC. The encoded protein is CSVAEETQYF.

In this sample, this clonotype turned up many times. The chain joins TRBV6-1 to TRBJ1-1; no reliable D call. This CDR3 region has 13 residues. V lost 7 bases, J lost 1 base, and 10 bases lay in between. Germline V gene sequence: CDR1 MNHNS, CDR2 SASEGT. The CDR3 is CASNGDSNTEAFF. CDR3 nucleotides: TGTGCCAGCAACGGAGACTCGAACACTGAAGCTTTCTTT.

This clonotype was observed at least ten times. The gene calls are TRBV12-3 or TRBV12-4 and TRBJ2-7; D is uncertain. Trimming pared 4 bases from V and 0 bases from J, leaving 4 bases between. The CDR3 has 12 residues. For the CDR3, the DNA is TGTGCCAGCAGTTATGACTCCTACGAGCAGTACTTC. Translated, it gives CASSYDSYEQYF.

This clonotype was detected a few times. The chain carries TRBV20-1 and TRBJ1-1; D unclear. The CDR3 sequence is 13 residues long. Germline assignment: CDR1 DFQATT and CDR2 SNEGSKA (reference sequence). With 3 bases removed from V and 4 bases from J, the gap between germline ends came to 12 bases. The CDR3 protein is CSARLGVFTEAFF. CDR3 nucleotides: TGCAGTGCTAGGCTGGGTGTGTTCACTGAAGCTTTCTTT.

This clonotype was seen at least ten times. The rearrangement joins TRBV7-2 to TRBJ2-5, with D perhaps TRBD1 or TRBD2 (8 bases each). Germline V gene data show CDR1 as SGHTA and CDR2 as FQGNSA. The CDR3 is 16 amino acids. V lost 1 base to trimming and J lost 5 bases, with 17 bases between them. As DNA, the CDR3 is TGTGCCAGCAGCTTAGTGCCAGGGGGCGGGGGGGAGACCCAGTACTTC. Its translation is CASSLVPGGGGETQYF.

This clonotype was seen at least ten times. The gene calls are TRBV9 and TRBJ1-4; D may be TRBD1 (6 bases). Trimming removed 0 bases at V and 7 bases at J, with 10 bases between. From germline, CDR1 is SGDLS and CDR2 YYNGEE. CDR3 size: 14 residues. The CDR3 here is CASSVDPTGEKLFF. The CDR3 coding sequence is TGTGCCAGCAGCGTAGACCCGACAGGTGAAAAACTGTTTTTT.

In this sample, this clonotype turned up many times. The chain joins TRBV27 to TRBJ2-3; possibly TRBD1 for D (6 bases). This CDR3 is 16 amino acids long. V lost 2 bases and J 6 bases, leaving 18 bases between the germline ends. Germline CDR1 MNHEY, CDR2 SMNVEV (reference sequence). CDR3 DNA: TGTGCCAGCAGTTTAGGGGACAACCTAAGGGGGGATACGCAGTATTTT. Amino acids: CASSLGDNLRGDTQYF.